This T cell receptor (beta chain) was recovered during a study of cytomegalovirus exposure and HLA in healthy donors. The study's findings and limits: Most CMV-associated TCR beta chains were later found to appear HLA-restricted.

Details on this clone: Its antigen remains unknown.

PCR amplification relied on 60 Vbeta primers (plus 13 Jbeta primers). Sequencing was performed with immunoSEQ multiplex PCR; in TCRdb, only in-frame clones are kept and a portion is missing. This sample yields over 100,000 clones, of which 65% to 80% are seen a single time; 9.5% to 13% belongs to the top ten. Germline CDR1 reads SGHTA; CDR2 reads FQGNSA. V was clipped by 1 base and J by 7 bases; unmatched bases: 9. This CDR3 has 15 amino acids. The genes are TRBV7-2 and TRBJ2-7; 8 nucleotides align to TRBD2. Sequences were obtained from PBMCs. The sequence came from a man aged 35-49 years in good health and CMV-seropositive. The chain's CDR3 is CASSLVGGGTGEQYF. CDR3 nucleotide sequence: TGTGCCAGCAGCTTAGTGGGCGGGGGGACGGGGGAGCAGTACTTC.